The sequence of this T cell receptor (beta chain) was determined in a study of cytomegalovirus exposure and HLA in healthy donors. Study conclusions and caveats: Segments of the TCR beta V type were, in most cases, productive about 87% or about 30% of the time in an earlier analysis. In a later analysis, several top co-occurrence clusters appeared linked to parvovirus B19, influenza, CMV and Epstein-Barr virus.

As for this clone: Its antigen remains unidentified.

PCR primers comprised 60 Vbeta and 13 Jbeta primers. Sequencing used immunoSEQ multiplex PCR; TCRdb keeps in-frame clones, though not all of them. This sample has approximately 160,000 clones, with about 80% found just once. Those who donated were healthy bone marrow donors. With 0 bases removed from V and 2 bases from J, the gap between germline ends came to 11 bases. The germline gives CDR1 MGHRA, CDR2 YSYEKL. The CDR3 runs 15 residues. Sequenced input: PBMCs. The TCR was taken from a man between 18 and 29 years old in good health and CMV-seropositive. This rearrangement joins TRBV4-1 to TRBJ2-7, with D perhaps TRBD1 (6 bases). CDR3 region: CASSQDGQGTYEQYF. CDR3 bases: TGCGCCAGCAGCCAAGATGGGCAGGGGACCTACGAGCAGTACTTC.